This T cell receptor (beta chain) came from a study of T cell responses to AZD1222 COVID-19 vaccine. Assay: immunoSEQ multiplex PCR; the TCRdb copy retains only in-frame clones and omits some. The table includes around 130,000 clones, over 90% detected once. The CDR3 loop spans 12 amino acids. V lost 2 bases to trimming and J lost 5 bases, with 7 bases between them. In germline, CDR1 is SGHRS, CDR2 YFSETQ. The sequences come from peripheral blood, collected on day 0 of AZD1222 vaccination. The rearrangement uses TRBV5-1 and TRBJ2-5, with a possible D match to TRBD1 (6 bases). The clonotype comes from an adult in good health. The CDR3 loop reads CASSFDRETQYF. DNA for the CDR3: TGCGCCAGCAGCTTCGACAGGGAGACCCAGTACTTC.